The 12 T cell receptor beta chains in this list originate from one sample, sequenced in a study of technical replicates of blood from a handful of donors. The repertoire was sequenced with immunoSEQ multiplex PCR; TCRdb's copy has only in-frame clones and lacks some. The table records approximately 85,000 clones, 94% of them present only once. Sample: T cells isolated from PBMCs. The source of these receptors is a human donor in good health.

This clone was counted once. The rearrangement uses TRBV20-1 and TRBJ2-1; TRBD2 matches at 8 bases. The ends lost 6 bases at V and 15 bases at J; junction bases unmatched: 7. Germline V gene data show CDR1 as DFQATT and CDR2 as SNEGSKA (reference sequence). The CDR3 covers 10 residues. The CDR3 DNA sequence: TGCAGTGCAAGTCGGGAGGGTTTGTTCTTC. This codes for CSASREGLFF.

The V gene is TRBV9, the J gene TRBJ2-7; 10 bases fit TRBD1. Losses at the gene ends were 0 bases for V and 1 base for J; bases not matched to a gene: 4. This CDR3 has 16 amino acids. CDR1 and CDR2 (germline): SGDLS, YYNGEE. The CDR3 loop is CASSVDGDRGSYEQYF. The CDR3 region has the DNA TGTGCCAGCAGCGTAGATGGGGACAGGGGTTCCTACGAGCAGTACTTC.

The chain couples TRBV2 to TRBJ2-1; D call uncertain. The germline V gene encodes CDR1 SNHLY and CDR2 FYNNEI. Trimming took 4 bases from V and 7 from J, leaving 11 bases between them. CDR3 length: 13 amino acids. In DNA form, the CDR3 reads TGTGCCAGCAGTGTCCAGACTTTGAATGAGCAGTTCTTC. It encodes CASSVQTLNEQFF.

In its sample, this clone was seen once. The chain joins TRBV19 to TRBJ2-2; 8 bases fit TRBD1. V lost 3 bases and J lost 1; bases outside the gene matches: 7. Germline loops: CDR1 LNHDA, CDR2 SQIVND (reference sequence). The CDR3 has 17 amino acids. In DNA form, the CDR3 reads TGTGCCAGTAGTATCGACCGGGACAGGAGGAACACCGGGGAGCTGTTTTTT. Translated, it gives CASSIDRDRRNTGELFF. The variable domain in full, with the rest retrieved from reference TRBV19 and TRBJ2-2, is DGGITQSPKYLFRKEGQNVTLSCEQNLNHDAMYWYRQDPGQGLRLIYYSQIVNDFQKGDIAEGYSVSREKKESFPLTVTSAQKNPTAFYLCASSIDRDRRNTGELFFGEGSRLTVL.

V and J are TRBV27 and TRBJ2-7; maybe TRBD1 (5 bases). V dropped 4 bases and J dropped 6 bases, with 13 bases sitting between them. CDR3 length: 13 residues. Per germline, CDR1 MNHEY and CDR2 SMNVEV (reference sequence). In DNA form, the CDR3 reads TGTGCCAGCAGTTCAGGGCAGGAGTTCGAGCAGTACTTC. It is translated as CASSSGQEFEQYF.

CDR3 in amino acids: CASSQYATGVGNTIYF. The CDR3 DNA reads as TGTGCCAGCAGCCAGTACGCAACAGGGGTAGGAAACACCATATATTTT. The chain recombines TRBV14 with TRBJ1-3, with 7 bases fitting TRBD1. The junction had 9 bases not matched to a gene; V was cut back by 3 bases and J by 4 bases. The CDR3 consists of 16 residues. CDR1 and CDR2 (germline): SGHDN, FVKESK.

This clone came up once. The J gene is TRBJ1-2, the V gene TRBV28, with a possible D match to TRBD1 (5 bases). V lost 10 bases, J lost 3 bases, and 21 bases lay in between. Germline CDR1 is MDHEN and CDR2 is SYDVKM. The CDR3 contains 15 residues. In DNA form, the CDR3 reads TGTGCCACTTCGGACTCGAGATCGGGGGACTATGGCTACACCTTC. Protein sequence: CATSDSRSGDYGYTF.

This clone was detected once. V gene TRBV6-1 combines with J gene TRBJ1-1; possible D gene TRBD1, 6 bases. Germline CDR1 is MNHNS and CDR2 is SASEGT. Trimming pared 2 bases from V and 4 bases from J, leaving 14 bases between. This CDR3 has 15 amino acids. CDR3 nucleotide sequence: TGTGCCAGCAGTGAAAAATATACAGGGTCCACTGAAGCTTTCTTT. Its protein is CASSEKYTGSTEAFF.

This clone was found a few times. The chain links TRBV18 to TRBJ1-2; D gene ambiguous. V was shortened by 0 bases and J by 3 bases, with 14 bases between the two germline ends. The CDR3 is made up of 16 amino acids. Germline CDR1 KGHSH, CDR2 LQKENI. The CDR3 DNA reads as TGTGCCAGCTCACCACCTAGTGTATCAGGCGACTATGGCTACACCTTC. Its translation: CASSPPSVSGDYGYTF.

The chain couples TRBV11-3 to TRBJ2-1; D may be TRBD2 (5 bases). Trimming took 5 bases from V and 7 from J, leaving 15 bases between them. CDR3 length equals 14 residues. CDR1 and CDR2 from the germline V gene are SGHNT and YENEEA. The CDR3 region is CASSKGGKGNEQFF. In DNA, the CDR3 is TGTGCCAGCAGCAAAGGAGGAAAAGGGAATGAGCAGTTCTTC.

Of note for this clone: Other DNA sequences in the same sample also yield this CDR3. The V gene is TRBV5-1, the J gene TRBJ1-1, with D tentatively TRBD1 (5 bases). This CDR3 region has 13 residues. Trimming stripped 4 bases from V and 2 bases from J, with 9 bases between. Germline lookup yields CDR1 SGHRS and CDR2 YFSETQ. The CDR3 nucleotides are TGCGCCAGCAGCGATGACAGTAACACTGAAGCTTTCTTT. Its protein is CASSDDSNTEAFF. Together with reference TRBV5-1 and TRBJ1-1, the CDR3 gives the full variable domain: KAGVTQTPRYLIKTRGQQVTLSCSPISGHRSVSWYQQTPGQGLQFLFEYFSETQRNKGNFPGRFSGRQFSNSRSEMNVSTLELGDSALYLCASSDDSNTEAFFGQGTRLTVV.

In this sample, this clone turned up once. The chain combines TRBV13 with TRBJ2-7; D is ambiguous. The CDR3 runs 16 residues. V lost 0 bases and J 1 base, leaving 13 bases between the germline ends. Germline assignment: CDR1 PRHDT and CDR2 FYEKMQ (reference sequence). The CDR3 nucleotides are TGTGCCAGCAGCTTAGGCCGGTACGCGAGGTCCTACGAGCAGTACTTC. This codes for CASSLGRYARSYEQYF.